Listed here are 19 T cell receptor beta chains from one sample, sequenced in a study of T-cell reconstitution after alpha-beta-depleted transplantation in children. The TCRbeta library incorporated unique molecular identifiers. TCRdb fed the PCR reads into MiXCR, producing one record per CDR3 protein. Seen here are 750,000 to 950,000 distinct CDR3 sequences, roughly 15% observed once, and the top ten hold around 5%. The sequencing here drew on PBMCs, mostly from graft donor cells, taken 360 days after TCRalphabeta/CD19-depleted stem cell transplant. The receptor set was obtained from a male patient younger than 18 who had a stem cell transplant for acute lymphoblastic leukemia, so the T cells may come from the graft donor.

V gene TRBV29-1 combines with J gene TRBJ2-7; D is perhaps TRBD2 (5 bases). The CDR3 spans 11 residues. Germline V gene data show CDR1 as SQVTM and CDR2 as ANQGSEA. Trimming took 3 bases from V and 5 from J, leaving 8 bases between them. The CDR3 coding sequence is TGCAGCGTTGAGGACTGGAACGAGCAGTACTTC. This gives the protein CSVEDWNEQYF.

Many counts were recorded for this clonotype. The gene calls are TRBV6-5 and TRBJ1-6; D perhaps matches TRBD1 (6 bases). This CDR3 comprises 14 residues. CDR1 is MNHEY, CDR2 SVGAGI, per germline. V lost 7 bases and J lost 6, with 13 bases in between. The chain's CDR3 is CASMRKGGNSPLHF. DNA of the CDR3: TGTGCCAGCATGAGAAAGGGGGGTAATTCACCCCTCCACTTT.

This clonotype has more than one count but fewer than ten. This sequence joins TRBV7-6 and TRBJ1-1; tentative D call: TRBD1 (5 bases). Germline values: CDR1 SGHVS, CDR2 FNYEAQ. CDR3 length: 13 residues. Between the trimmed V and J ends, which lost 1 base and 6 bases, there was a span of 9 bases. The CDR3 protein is CASSLEQTAEAFF. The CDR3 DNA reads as TGTGCCAGCAGCTTAGAGCAGACAGCTGAAGCTTTCTTT.

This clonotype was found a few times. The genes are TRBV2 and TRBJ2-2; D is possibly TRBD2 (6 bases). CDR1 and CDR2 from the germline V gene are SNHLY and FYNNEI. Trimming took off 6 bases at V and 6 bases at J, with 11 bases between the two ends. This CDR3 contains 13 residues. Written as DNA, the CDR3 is TGTGCCAGCAGAGGATGGGGGGCCGGGGAGCTGTTTTTT. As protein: CASRGWGAGELFF.

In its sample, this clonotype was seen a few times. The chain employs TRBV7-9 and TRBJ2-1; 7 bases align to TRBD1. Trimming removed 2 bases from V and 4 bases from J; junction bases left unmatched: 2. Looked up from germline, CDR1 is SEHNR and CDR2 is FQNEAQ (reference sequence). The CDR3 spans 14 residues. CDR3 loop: CASSLQGQYNEQFF. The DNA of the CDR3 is TGTGCCAGCAGCTTACAGGGACAGTACAATGAGCAGTTCTTC.

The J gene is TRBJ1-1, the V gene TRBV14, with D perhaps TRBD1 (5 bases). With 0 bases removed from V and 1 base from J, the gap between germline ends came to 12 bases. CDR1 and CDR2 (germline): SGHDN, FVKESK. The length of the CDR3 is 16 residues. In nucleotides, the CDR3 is TGTGCCAGCAGCCAAGATACCGGACACCAGAACACTGAAGCTTTCTTT. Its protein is CASSQDTGHQNTEAFF.

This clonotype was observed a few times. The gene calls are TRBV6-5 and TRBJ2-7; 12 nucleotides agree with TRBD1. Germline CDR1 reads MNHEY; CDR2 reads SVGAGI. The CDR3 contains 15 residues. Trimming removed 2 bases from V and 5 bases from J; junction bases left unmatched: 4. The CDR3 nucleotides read TGTGCCAGCAGTTACAGCGGGACAGGGGGCCACGAGCAGTACTTC. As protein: CASSYSGTGGHEQYF.

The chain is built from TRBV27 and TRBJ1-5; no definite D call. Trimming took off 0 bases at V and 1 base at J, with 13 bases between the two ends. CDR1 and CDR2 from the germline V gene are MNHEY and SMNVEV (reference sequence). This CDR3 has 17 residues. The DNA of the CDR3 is TGTGCCAGCAGTTTATCCTACCCTGGGCAGAGCAATCAGCCCCAGCATTTT. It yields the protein CASSLSYPGQSNQPQHF.

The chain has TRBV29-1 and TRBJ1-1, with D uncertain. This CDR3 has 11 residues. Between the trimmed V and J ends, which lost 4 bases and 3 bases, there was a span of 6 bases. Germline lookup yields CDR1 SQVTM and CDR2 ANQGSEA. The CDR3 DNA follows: TGCAGCGTTGGGCGTCACACTGAAGCTTTCTTT. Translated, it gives CSVGRHTEAFF.

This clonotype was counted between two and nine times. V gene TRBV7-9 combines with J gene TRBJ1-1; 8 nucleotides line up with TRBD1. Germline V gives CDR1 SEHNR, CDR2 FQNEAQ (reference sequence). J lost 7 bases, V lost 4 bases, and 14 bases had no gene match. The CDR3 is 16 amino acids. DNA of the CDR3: TGTGCCAGCAGCTACCCCCGGACAGGGAAGGGGAATGAAGCTTTCTTT. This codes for CASSYPRTGKGNEAFF.

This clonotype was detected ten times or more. This CDR3 is CASSSRRGEVRNEQFF. As DNA, the CDR3 is TGTGCCAGCAGCAGTCGCAGAGGAGAGGTACGCAATGAGCAGTTCTTC. The chain employs TRBV5-4 and TRBJ2-1; D gene unclear. The V gene lost 4 bases and the J gene lost 6 bases, with 20 bases spanning the gap. The CDR3 totals 16 residues. CDR1 and CDR2 (germline): SGHNT, YYREEE (reference sequence).

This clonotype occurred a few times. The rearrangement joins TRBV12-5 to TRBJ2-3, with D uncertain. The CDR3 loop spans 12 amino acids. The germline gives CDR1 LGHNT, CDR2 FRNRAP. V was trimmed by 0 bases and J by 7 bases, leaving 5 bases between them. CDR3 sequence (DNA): TGTGCTAGTGGTTTGGTATTGAATACGCAGTATTTT. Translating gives CASGLVLNTQYF.

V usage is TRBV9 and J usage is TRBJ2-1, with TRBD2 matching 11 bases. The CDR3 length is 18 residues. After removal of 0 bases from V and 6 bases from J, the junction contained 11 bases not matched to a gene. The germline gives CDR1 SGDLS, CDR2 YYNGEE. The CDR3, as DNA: TGTGCCAGCAGCGTAGCTTTGTTAGCGGGAGGGAAATTCAATGAGCAGTTCTTC. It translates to CASSVALLAGGKFNEQFF.

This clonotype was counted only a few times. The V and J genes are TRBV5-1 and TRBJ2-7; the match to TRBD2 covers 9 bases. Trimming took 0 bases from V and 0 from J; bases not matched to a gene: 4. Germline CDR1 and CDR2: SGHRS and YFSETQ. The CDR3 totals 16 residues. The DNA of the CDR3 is TGCGCCAGCAGCTTGGGACTAGCGGCCTACTCCTACGAGCAGTACTTC. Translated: CASSLGLAAYSYEQYF.

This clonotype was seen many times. CDR3 region: CASSWASGTTDTQYF. Here the CDR3 DNA reads TGCGCCAGCAGCTGGGCTAGCGGGACCACAGATACGCAGTATTTT. The genes are TRBV5-1 and TRBJ2-3; TRBD2 matches 9 bases. In germline, CDR1 is SGHRS, CDR2 YFSETQ. V trimming: 3 bases; J trimming: 2 bases; junction bases outside the gene matches: 4. The CDR3 runs 15 residues. The entire variable domain, with the rest obtained from reference TRBV5-1 and TRBJ2-3, is as follows: KAGVTQTPRYLIKTRGQQVTLSCSPISGHRSVSWYQQTPGQGLQFLFEYFSETQRNKGNFPGRFSGRQFSNSRSEMNVSTLELGDSALYLCASSWASGTTDTQYFGPGTRLTVL.

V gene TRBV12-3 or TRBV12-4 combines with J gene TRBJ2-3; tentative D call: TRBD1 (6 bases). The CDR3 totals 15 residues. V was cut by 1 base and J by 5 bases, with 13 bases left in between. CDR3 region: CASSLGLGAGDTQYF. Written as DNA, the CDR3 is TGTGCCAGCAGTTTAGGTCTGGGGGCCGGAGATACGCAGTATTTT.

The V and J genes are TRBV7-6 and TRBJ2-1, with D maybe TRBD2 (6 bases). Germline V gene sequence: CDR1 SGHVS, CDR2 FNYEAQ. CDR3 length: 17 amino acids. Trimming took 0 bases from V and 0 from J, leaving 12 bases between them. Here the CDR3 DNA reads TGTGCCAGCAGCTTAGCCCTAGCCGGGAGCTCCTACAATGAGCAGTTCTTC. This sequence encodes CASSLALAGSSYNEQFF.

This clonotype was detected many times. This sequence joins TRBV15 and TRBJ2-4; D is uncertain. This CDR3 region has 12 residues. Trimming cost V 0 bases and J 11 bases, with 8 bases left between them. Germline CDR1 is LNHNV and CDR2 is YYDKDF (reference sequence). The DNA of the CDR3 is TGTGCCACCAGCAGAGATAGGCGAGTTCAGTACTTC. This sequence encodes CATSRDRRVQYF.

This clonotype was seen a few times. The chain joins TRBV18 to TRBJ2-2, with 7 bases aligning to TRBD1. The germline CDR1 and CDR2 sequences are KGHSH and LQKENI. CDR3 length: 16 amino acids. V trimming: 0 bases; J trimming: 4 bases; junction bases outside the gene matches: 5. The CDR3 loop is CASSPPPTGFTGELFF. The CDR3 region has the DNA TGTGCCAGCTCACCACCCCCGACAGGGTTCACCGGGGAGCTGTTTTTT. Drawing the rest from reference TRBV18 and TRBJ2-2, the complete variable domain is NAGVMQNPRHLVRRRGQEARLRCSPMKGHSHVYWYRQLPEEGLKFMVYLQKENIIDESGMPKERFSAEFPKEGPSILRIQQVVRGDSAAYFCASSPPPTGFTGELFFGEGSRLTVL.